The 20 T cell receptor beta chains below come from one sample, sequenced in a study of T cells in Graves' hyperthyroidism and ophthalmopathy. Researchers amplified the TCR beta CDR3 regions from RNA transcripts. The HTBI primer set drove a first-round RT-PCR of the TCR CDR3. A single record per CDR3 protein comes from TCRdb applying MiXCR to the multiplex PCR reads. The table lists about 480,000 distinct CDR3 sequences, around 14% of them singletons, with 17% in the top ten. The source material was blood. The receptors derive from a woman aged 18-29 years with Graves' hyperthyroidism.

This clonotype was observed at least ten times. The V and J genes are TRBV6-1 and TRBJ2-1; D is undetermined. This CDR3 has 14 residues. With 7 bases removed from V and 0 bases from J, the gap between germline ends came to 10 bases. Germline values: CDR1 MNHNS, CDR2 SASEGT. The DNA for the CDR3 is TGTGCCAGCACTCTGAGAACCTCCTACAATGAGCAGTTCTTC. Translated: CASTLRTSYNEQFF.

Points on this clonotype: A much larger clone lies one base from this, so it may be a read error. CDR3 coding DNA: TGCAGCGTTGCCGCGGAGGGGGGGCCTCCAGATACGCAGTATTTT. Translated, it gives CSVAAEGGPPDTQYF. The J gene is TRBJ2-3, the V gene TRBV29-1; TRBD2 might be the D (7 bases). Looked up from germline, CDR1 is SQVTM and CDR2 is ANQGSEA. V was pared by 4 bases and J by 4 bases, with 18 bases between. The CDR3 spans 15 residues.

The chain combines TRBV6-1 with TRBJ1-1; D is undetermined. V was cut by 1 base and J by 7 bases, with 16 bases left in between. The CDR3 consists of 15 residues. Germline V gene lookup returns CDR1 MNHNS and CDR2 SASEGT. The CDR3 coding sequence is TGTGCCAGCAGTGAAGACGGGATTCTCTTCGGTGAAGCTTTCTTT. Its protein product is CASSEDGILFGEAFF.

This clonotype appeared many times. The CDR3, as DNA: TGTGCCACCAGACCACAGGAGAACACTGAAGCTTTCTTT. As protein: CATRPQENTEAFF. V and J are TRBV24-1 and TRBJ1-1, with a tentative D call TRBD1 (5 bases). Trimming cost V 7 bases and J 1 base, with 9 bases left between them. Per the germline V gene, CDR1 is KGHDR and CDR2 is SFDVKD. CDR3 length equals 13 residues.

In its sample, this clonotype was seen a few times. This chain uses TRBV5-4 with TRBJ2-2, with D tentatively TRBD2 (6 bases). This CDR3 has 15 amino acids. V lost 4 bases and J 4 bases, leaving 14 bases between the germline ends. Germline V gives CDR1 SGHNT, CDR2 YYREEE (reference sequence). The CDR3 DNA follows: TGTGCCAGCAGCCTCTGGGGGGTAGGCACCGGGGAGCTGTTTTTT. Its protein product is CASSLWGVGTGELFF.

V is TRBV7-3 and J is TRBJ1-3, with D maybe TRBD1 (6 bases). Per the germline V gene, CDR1 is SGHTA and CDR2 is FQGTGA. This CDR3 has 13 residues. V lost 6 bases and J lost 2, with 8 bases in between. The CDR3 DNA follows: TGTGCCAGCAGACCAGGGGCTGGAAACACCATATATTTT. As protein: CASRPGAGNTIYF.

This clonotype showed up many times. CDR3 DNA: TGTGCCAGCAGTTACGGGGCAGGGAGCACTGAAGCTTTCTTT. It is translated as CASSYGAGSTEAFF. The genes are TRBV6-6 and TRBJ1-1; D may be TRBD1 (5 bases). The V gene's germline CDR1 is MNHNY and CDR2 SVGAGI (reference sequence). Trimming took off 2 bases at V and 4 bases at J, with 11 bases between the two ends. The CDR3 loop spans 14 amino acids.

In its sample, this clonotype was seen many times. The chain links TRBV6-1 to TRBJ1-2; 7 bases align to TRBD1. Germline values: CDR1 MNHNS, CDR2 SASEGT. J was trimmed by 7 bases and V by 7 bases; bases with no gene match: 9. The CDR3 sequence is 13 residues long. This CDR3 reads CASTPGQVGGYTF. CDR3 sequence (DNA): TGTGCCAGCACTCCCGGACAGGTTGGTGGCTACACCTTC.

The chain has TRBV7-6 and TRBJ2-2; 10 nucleotides match TRBD2. Germline trimming cut 3 bases from V and 7 bases from J; bases unmatched to any gene: 8. Per the germline V gene, CDR1 is SGHVS and CDR2 is FNYEAQ. The CDR3 is made up of 16 amino acids. The CDR3 region is CASSLMASGSGGELFF. DNA of the CDR3: TGTGCCAGCAGCTTGATGGCTAGCGGGAGTGGCGGGGAGCTGTTTTTT.

The rearrangement uses TRBV12-5 and TRBJ2-2, with 7 bases fitting TRBD1. The V gene end was trimmed by 1 base and the J gene end by 3 bases; junction bases not matched to a gene: 2. CDR3 length: 15 amino acids. CDR1 is LGHNT, CDR2 FRNRAP, per germline. This CDR3 is CASGLGQGDTGELFF. The CDR3 region has the DNA TGTGCTAGTGGTTTGGGACAGGGCGACACCGGGGAGCTGTTTTTT.

The chain employs TRBV19 and TRBJ2-2; D gene uncertain. The tail of the sequence fits TRBJ1-1 better, so the J call may be wrong. This CDR3 contains 13 residues. CDR1 and CDR2 (germline): LNHDA, SQIVND (reference sequence). The CDR3 DNA reads as TGTGCCAGTAGTATAGTTGGACGTCCGGGAGCTTTCTTT. Translation gives CASSIVGRPGAFF.

This clonotype was observed at least ten times. The chain links TRBV9 to TRBJ2-1; 9 bases map to TRBD2. The trim removed 0 bases at V and 9 bases at J, leaving 7 bases unmatched. The CDR3 is made up of 15 amino acids. Germline lookup yields CDR1 SGDLS and CDR2 YYNGEE. In DNA, the CDR3 is TGTGCCAGCAGCGTAGGGGGCGGGAGGGCCACTGAGCAGTTCTTC. Residues: CASSVGGGRATEQFF.

This clonotype was found a few times. The rearrangement joins TRBV12-3 or TRBV12-4 to TRBJ2-2; D possibly corresponds to TRBD2 (6 bases). V was shortened by 3 bases and J by 5 bases, with 16 bases between the two germline ends. The CDR3 is 16 residues long. CDR3: CASSFRREPGTGELFF. The CDR3 nucleotides are TGTGCCAGCAGTTTTAGGAGGGAGCCGGGAACCGGGGAGCTGTTTTTT.

There are a few counts of this clonotype. The rearrangement joins TRBV29-1 to TRBJ2-2, with D perhaps TRBD2 (6 bases). The CDR3 is 13 amino acids. In germline, CDR1 is SQVTM, CDR2 ANQGSEA. V lost 8 bases, J lost 0 bases, and 10 bases lay in between. DNA of the CDR3: TGCAGCTCAGGAGGGGCGAACACCGGGGAGCTGTTTTTT. It is translated as CSSGGANTGELFF.

This clonotype was counted only a few times. The chain carries TRBV20-1 and TRBJ2-5, with 8 bases lining up with TRBD2. The length of the CDR3 is 11 residues. CDR1 is DFQATT and CDR2 is SNEGSKA in the germline V gene (reference sequence). V trimming: 4 bases; J trimming: 9 bases; junction bases outside the gene matches: 4. For the CDR3, the DNA is TGCAGTGCTACGAGCGGGAGAGCCCAGTACTTC. As protein: CSATSGRAQYF.

This clonotype was picked up many times. CDR3: CSVPTSPGLAGVLVEDTQYF. As DNA, the CDR3 is TGCAGCGTTCCAACCTCCCCGGGACTAGCGGGAGTGTTAGTAGAAGATACGCAGTATTTT. V and J are TRBV29-1 and TRBJ2-3; 14 bases agree with TRBD2. V lost 5 bases to trimming and J lost 5 bases; unmatched junction nucleotides: 21. The CDR3 runs 20 residues. The germline CDR1 and CDR2 sequences are SQVTM and ANQGSEA.

The chain carries TRBV12-3 or TRBV12-4 and TRBJ2-3, with 7 bases matching TRBD2. Unmatched junction bases numbered 14, after V lost 7 bases and J lost 4 bases. CDR3 length equals 16 residues. In nucleotides, the CDR3 is TGTGCCAGCACCCTGACTAGCATCTCAGTAGCAGATACGCAGTATTTT. Translated, it gives CASTLTSISVADTQYF.

This clonotype was counted ten times or more. The J gene is TRBJ2-5, the V gene TRBV7-9; unclear D gene. This CDR3 has 15 amino acids. Trimming took 5 bases from V and 4 from J, leaving 17 bases between them. Germline V CDR1 and CDR2: SEHNR, FQNEAQ (reference sequence). The CDR3 DNA sequence: TGTGCCAGCAGCCCCGAAGGTCTAGTAGGAGAGACCCAGTACTTC. Translated, it gives CASSPEGLVGETQYF.

This clonotype was picked up many times. The J gene is TRBJ1-1, the V gene TRBV30, with a weak D call TRBD1 (6 bases). Trimming left V 5 bases short and J 8 bases short, with 15 bases between. The CDR3 is 12 amino acids. CDR1 and CDR2 from the germline V gene are GTSNPN and SVGIG (reference sequence). CDR3 loop: CAWSHTGSEAFF. The CDR3 DNA follows: TGTGCCTGGTCCCATACAGGGTCAGAAGCTTTCTTT.

This clonotype has a count of ten or more. The rearrangement links TRBV19 to TRBJ1-5, with D perhaps TRBD1 (5 bases). The CDR3 extends over 15 amino acids. Trimming removed 10 bases at V and 4 bases at J, with 20 bases between. Germline loops: CDR1 LNHDA, CDR2 SQIVND (reference sequence). The CDR3 bases are TGTGCCACTGTCGCGTCGGGGGTGTTAAATCAGCCCCAGCATTTT. Protein product: CATVASGVLNQPQHF.